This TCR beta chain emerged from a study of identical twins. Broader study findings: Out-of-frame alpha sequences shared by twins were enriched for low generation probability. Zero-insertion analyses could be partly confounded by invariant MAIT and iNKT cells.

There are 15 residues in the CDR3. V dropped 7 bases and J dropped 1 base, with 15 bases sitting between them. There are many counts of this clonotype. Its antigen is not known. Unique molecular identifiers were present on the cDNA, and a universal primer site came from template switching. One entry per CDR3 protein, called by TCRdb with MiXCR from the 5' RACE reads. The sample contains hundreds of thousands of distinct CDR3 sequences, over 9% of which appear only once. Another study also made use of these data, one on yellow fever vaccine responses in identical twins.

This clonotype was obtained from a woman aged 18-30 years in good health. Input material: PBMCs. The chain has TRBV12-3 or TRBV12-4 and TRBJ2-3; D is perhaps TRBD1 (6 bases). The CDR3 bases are TGTGCCAGCAACCACAGGGTTGAGGGCACAGATACGCAGTATTTT. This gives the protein CASNHRVEGTDTQYF.